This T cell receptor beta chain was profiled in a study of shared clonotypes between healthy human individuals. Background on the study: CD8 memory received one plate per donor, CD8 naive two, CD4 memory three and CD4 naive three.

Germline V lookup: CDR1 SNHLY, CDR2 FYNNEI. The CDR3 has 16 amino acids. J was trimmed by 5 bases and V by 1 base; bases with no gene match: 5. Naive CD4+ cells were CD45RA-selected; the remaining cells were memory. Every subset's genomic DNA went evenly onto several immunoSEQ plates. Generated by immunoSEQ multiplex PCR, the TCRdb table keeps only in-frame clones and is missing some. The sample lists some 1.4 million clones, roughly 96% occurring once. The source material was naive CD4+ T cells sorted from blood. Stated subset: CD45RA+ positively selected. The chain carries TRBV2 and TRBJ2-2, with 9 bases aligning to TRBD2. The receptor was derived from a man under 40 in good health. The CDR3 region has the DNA TGTGCCAGCAGTGAAGAAAGCGGGAGGATTACCGGGGAGCTGTTTTTT. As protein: CASSEESGRITGELFF.